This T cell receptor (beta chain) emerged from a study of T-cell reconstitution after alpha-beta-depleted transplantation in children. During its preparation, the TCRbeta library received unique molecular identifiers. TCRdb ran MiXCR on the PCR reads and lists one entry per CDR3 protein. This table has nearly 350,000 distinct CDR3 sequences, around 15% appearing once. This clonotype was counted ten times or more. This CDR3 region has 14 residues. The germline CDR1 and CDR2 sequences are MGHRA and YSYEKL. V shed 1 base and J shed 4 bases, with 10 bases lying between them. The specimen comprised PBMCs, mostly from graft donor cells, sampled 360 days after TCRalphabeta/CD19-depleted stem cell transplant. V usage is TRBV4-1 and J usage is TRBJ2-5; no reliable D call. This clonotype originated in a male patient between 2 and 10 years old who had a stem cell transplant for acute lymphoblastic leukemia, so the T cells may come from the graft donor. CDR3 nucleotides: TGCGCCAGCAGCCAAGGAATTATCCGAGAGACCCAGTACTTC. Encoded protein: CASSQGIIRETQYF.